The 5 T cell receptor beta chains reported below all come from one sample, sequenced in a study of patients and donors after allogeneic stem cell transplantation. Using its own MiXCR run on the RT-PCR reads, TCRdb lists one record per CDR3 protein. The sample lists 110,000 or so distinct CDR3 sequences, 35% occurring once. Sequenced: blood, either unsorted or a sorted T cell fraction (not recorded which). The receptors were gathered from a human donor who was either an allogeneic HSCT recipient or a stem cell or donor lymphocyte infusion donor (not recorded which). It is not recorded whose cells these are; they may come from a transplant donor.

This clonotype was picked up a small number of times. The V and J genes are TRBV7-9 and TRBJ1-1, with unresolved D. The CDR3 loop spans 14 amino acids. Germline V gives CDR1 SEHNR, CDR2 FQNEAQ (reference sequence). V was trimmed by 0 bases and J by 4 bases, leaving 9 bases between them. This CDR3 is CASSLAQEGTEAFF. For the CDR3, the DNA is TGTGCCAGCAGCTTAGCCCAGGAGGGCACTGAAGCTTTCTTT.

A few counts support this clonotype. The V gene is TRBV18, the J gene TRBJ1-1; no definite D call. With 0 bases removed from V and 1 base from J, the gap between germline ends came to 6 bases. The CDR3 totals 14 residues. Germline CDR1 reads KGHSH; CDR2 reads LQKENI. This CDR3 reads CASSPPSGNTEAFF. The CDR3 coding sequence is TGTGCCAGCTCACCACCCTCCGGGAACACTGAAGCTTTCTTT.

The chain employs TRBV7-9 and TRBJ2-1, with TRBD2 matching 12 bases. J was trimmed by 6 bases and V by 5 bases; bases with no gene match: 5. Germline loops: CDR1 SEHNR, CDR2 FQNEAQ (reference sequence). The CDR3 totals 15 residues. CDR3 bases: TGTGCCAGCAGCCCAGTGGGACTAGCGGGCAATGAGCAGTTCTTC. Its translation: CASSPVGLAGNEQFF.

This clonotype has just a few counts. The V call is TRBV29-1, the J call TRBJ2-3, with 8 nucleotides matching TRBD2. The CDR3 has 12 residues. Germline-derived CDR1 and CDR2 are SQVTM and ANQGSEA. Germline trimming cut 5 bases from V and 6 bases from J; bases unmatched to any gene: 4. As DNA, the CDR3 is TGCAGCGTTTCGCCGGGAGGGGATACGCAGTATTTT. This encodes CSVSPGGDTQYF.

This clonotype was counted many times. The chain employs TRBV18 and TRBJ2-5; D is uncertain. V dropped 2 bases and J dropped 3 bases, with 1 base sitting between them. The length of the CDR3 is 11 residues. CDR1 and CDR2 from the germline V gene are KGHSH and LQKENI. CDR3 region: CASSPEETQYF. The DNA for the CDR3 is TGTGCCAGCTCACCAGAAGAGACCCAGTACTTC.